A single sample gave rise to the 18 T cell receptor beta chains below, sequenced in a study of identical twins. TCRdb reanalysed the 5' RACE reads using MiXCR and keeps one entry per CDR3 protein. The data contain approximately 600,000 distinct CDR3 sequences, roughly 9.5% of them singletons. The sample was also reused in another study, on yellow fever vaccine responses in identical twins.

Sequenced input: PBMCs. The source is a woman aged 18-29 years in good health.

With respect to this clonotype: This may arise from a read error, as a much more abundant clone is one base away. The V gene is TRBV12-3 or TRBV12-4, the J gene TRBJ1-5, with 8 bases identical to TRBD1. The CDR3 is 14 amino acids. The junction had 5 bases not matched to a gene; V was cut back by 4 bases and J by 6 bases. CDR3 DNA sequence: TGTGCCAGCAGTTATCAGGGGGCCACTCAGCCCCAGCATTTT. Its translation is CASSYQGATQPQHF.

This clonotype has at least ten counts. The chain uses TRBV4-2 and TRBJ2-7, with 8 bases fitting TRBD2. The CDR3 spans 15 residues. Germline trimming cut 6 bases from V and 1 base from J; bases unmatched to any gene: 8. Germline V gene sequence: CDR1 LGHNA, CDR2 YNFKEQ. The CDR3 nucleotides are TGTGCCAGCAGTTTCTCCGGGACTAGTTCCTACGAGCAGTACTTC. Amino acids: CASSFSGTSSYEQYF.

The chain links TRBV3-1 to TRBJ2-3; D gene ambiguous. Germline loops: CDR1 LGHDT, CDR2 YNNKEL (reference sequence). CDR3 length: 13 amino acids. The V end was cut by 4 bases, the J end by 8 bases, with 13 bases between. The DNA for the CDR3 is TGTGCCAGCAGCCTTAGTCCTACCGGTACGCAGTATTTT. Protein sequence: CASSLSPTGTQYF.

V usage is TRBV6-1 and J usage is TRBJ2-1; perhaps TRBD2 as D (7 bases). CDR1 is MNHNS, CDR2 SASEGT, per germline. CDR3 length: 14 residues. V lost 7 bases and J lost 2, with 12 bases in between. This CDR3 is CASNEGGPYNEQFF. The CDR3 region has the DNA TGTGCCAGCAATGAGGGGGGGCCCTACAATGAGCAGTTCTTC.

In this sample, this clonotype turned up many times. J is TRBJ1-5 and V is TRBV10-2; D perhaps matches TRBD1 (5 bases). Trimming removed 3 bases from V and 4 bases from J, with 7 bases in between. CDR3 length: 13 residues. The V gene's germline CDR1 is WSHSY and CDR2 SAAADI. The CDR3 coding sequence is TGCGCCAGCAGTGATAGGGGAAATCAGCCCCAGCATTTT. Its translation: CASSDRGNQPQHF.

This clonotype has more than one count but fewer than ten. The genes are TRBV6-1 and TRBJ1-2; no firm D call. The V gene's germline CDR1 is MNHNS and CDR2 SASEGT. CDR3 length: 15 residues. V was shortened by 3 bases and J by 5 bases, with 16 bases between the two germline ends. CDR3 DNA: TGTGCCAGCAGTGATGGGCACAAGAACCCTTATGGCTACACCTTC. Amino acid sequence: CASSDGHKNPYGYTF.

This clonotype was observed many times. The chain is built from TRBV20-1 and TRBJ2-1; D unresolved. Trimming left V 7 bases short and J 4 bases short, with 14 bases between. CDR3 length: 13 amino acids. Per the germline V gene, CDR1 is DFQATT and CDR2 is SNEGSKA (reference sequence). DNA for the CDR3: TGCAGTGTCACGGGTGCCTTGTACAATGAGCAGTTCTTC. This encodes CSVTGALYNEQFF.

This clonotype was detected many times. The chain couples TRBV5-1 to TRBJ2-3, with a weak D call TRBD2 (5 bases). Trimming pared 4 bases from V and 5 bases from J, leaving 8 bases between. The CDR3 consists of 12 residues. Germline CDR1 SGHRS, CDR2 YFSETQ. In DNA form, the CDR3 reads TGCGCCAGCAGCCGTGGACTAGATACGCAGTATTTT. It codes for CASSRGLDTQYF.

In this sample, this clonotype turned up a few times. The rearrangement uses TRBV2 and TRBJ2-5; D is ambiguous. This CDR3 is built from 13 residues. CDR1 and CDR2 (germline): SNHLY, FYNNEI. V was pared by 7 bases and J by 0 bases, with 9 bases between. The CDR3: CASKTAYQETQYF. CDR3 DNA sequence: TGTGCCAGCAAGACTGCGTACCAAGAGACCCAGTACTTC.

The CDR3 protein is CASSQDLGRGGSLRNSTNTGELFF. The CDR3 DNA reads as TGTGCCAGCAGCCAAGATCTTGGCCGGGGCGGGAGCTTAAGGAACTCTACGAACACCGGGGAGCTGTTTTTT. The chain links TRBV3-1 to TRBJ2-2, with 7 bases fitting TRBD2. This CDR3 has 24 residues. The germline gives CDR1 LGHDT, CDR2 YNNKEL (reference sequence). The ends lost 0 bases at V and 0 bases at J; junction bases unmatched: 25.

At least ten counts were recorded for this clonotype. The J gene is TRBJ2-7, the V gene TRBV20-1; 13 bases line up with TRBD2. Germline-derived CDR1 and CDR2 are DFQATT and SNEGSKA (reference sequence). V dropped 5 bases and J dropped 4; count of bases not matched to a gene: 5. The CDR3 is 14 residues long. For the CDR3, the DNA is TGCAGTGCTCGACTAGCGGGAGGAGTTTACGAGCAGTACTTC. It codes for CSARLAGGVYEQYF.

This clonotype was counted at least ten times. The chain uses TRBV4-2 and TRBJ2-7; D gene unclear. In germline, CDR1 is LGHNA, CDR2 YNFKEQ. CDR3 size: 15 residues. Trimming took off 4 bases at V and 1 base at J, with 14 bases between the two ends. CDR3 DNA: TGTGCCAGCAGCCCCTCCATTGGCGGATCCTACGAGCAGTACTTC. It is translated as CASSPSIGGSYEQYF.

This chain uses TRBV20-1 with TRBJ2-7; D remains unclear. Deletions cut 3 bases from V and 0 bases from J, with 9 bases between. This CDR3 comprises 13 residues. The germline gives CDR1 DFQATT, CDR2 SNEGSKA (reference sequence). The chain's CDR3 is CSASLPSSYEQYF. Here the CDR3 DNA reads TGCAGTGCTAGTTTGCCCAGCTCCTACGAGCAGTACTTC.

This clonotype has more than one count but fewer than ten. V usage is TRBV7-9 and J usage is TRBJ1-6; D unclear. V shed 7 bases and J shed 7 bases, with 14 bases lying between them. Germline V gives CDR1 SEHNR, CDR2 FQNEAQ (reference sequence). The CDR3 totals 14 residues. CDR3 DNA: TGTGCCAGCACCTCAGAGACCGAAAATTCACCCCTCCACTTT. Protein: CASTSETENSPLHF.

This clonotype was counted many times. The chain recombines TRBV30 with TRBJ1-3; weak D call: TRBD1 (5 bases). The V and J ends lost 2 bases and 0 bases respectively, with 11 bases between them. The CDR3 has 15 residues. Germline CDR1 and CDR2: GTSNPN and SVGIG (reference sequence). The CDR3 nucleotides read TGTGCCTGGAGTAGGGACTCAGGCTCTGGAAACACCATATATTTT. Translating gives CAWSRDSGSGNTIYF. The whole variable domain, remainder taken from reference TRBV30 and TRBJ1-3, is SQTIHQWPATLVQPVGSPLSLECTVEGTSNPNLYWYRQAAGRGLQLLFYSVGIGQISSEVPQNLSASRPQDRQFILSSKKLLLSDSGFYLCAWSRDSGSGNTIYFGEGSWLTVV.

The chain has TRBV6-2 or TRBV6-3 and TRBJ2-7, with D perhaps TRBD2 (6 bases). CDR1 is MNHEY and CDR2 is SVGEGT in the germline V gene. This CDR3 is built from 15 residues. The V end was cut by 6 bases, the J end by 6 bases, with 21 bases between. The CDR3 DNA is TGTGCCAGCAGACAAGCGGGTTCCACCTCTCTCGAGCAGTACTTC. Protein product: CASRQAGSTSLEQYF.

The chain employs TRBV10-3 and TRBJ2-5; 7 bases align to TRBD1. The CDR3 totals 14 residues. Germline V CDR1 and CDR2: ENHRY, SYGVKD. Losses at the gene ends were 4 bases for V and 5 bases for J; bases not matched to a gene: 7. CDR3 residues: CAISVGRGYETQYF. CDR3 in DNA: TGTGCCATCAGTGTGGGCAGGGGGTATGAGACCCAGTACTTC.

This clonotype occurred many times. The V call is TRBV29-1, the J call TRBJ2-3; 13 bases align to TRBD2. Germline values: CDR1 SQVTM, CDR2 ANQGSEA. V shed 0 bases, J shed 1 base, and the junction held 7 bases outside the gene matches. The length of the CDR3 is 18 residues. The CDR3 sequence is CSVEDRRLAGGGTDTQYF. Here the CDR3 DNA reads TGCAGCGTTGAAGACAGGAGACTAGCGGGAGGTGGCACAGATACGCAGTATTTT.